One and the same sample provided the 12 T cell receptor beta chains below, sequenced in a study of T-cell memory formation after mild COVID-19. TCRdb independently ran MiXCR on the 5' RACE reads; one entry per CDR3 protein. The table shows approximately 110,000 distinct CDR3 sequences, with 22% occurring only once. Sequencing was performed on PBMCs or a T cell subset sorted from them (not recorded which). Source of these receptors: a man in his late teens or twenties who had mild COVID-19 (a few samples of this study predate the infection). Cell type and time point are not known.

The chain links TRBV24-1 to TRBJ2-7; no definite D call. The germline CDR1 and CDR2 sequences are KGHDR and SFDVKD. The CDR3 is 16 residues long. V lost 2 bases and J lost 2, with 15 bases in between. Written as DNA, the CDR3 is TGTGCCACCAGTGATTACACGGACCAGACCCCCTACGAGCAGTACTTC. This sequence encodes CATSDYTDQTPYEQYF.

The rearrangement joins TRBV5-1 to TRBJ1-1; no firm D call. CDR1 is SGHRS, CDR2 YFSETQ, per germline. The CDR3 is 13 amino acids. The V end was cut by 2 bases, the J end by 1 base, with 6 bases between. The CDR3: CASSLGKNTEAFF. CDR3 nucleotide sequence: TGCGCCAGCAGCTTAGGGAAGAACACTGAAGCTTTCTTT.

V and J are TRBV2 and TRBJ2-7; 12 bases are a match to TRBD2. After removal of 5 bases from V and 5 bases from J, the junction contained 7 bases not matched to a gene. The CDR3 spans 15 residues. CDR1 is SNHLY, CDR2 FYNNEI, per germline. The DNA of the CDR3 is TGTGCCAGCAGTCCACTAGCGGGGGGCACCGACGAGCAGTACTTC. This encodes CASSPLAGGTDEQYF.

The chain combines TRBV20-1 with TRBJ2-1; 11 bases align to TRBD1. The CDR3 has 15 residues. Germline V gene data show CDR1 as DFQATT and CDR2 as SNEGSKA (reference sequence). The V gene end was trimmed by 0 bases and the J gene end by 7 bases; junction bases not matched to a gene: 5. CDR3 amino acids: CSAREWTGGGNEQFF. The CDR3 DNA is TGCAGTGCTAGAGAGTGGACAGGGGGCGGGAATGAGCAGTTCTTC.

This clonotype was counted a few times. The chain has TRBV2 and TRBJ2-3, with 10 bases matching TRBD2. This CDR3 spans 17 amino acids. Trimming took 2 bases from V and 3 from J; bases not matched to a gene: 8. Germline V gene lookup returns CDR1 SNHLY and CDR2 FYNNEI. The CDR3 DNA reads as TGTGCCAGCAGTGAACATCTTCAGCGGGGGGGAACAGATACGCAGTATTTT. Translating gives CASSEHLQRGGTDTQYF. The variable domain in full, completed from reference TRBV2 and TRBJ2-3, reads EPEVTQTPSHQVTQMGQEVILRCVPISNHLYFYWYRQILGQKVEFLVSFYNNEISEKSEIFDDQFSVERPDGSNFTLKIRSTKLEDSAMYFCASSEHLQRGGTDTQYFGPGTRLTVL.

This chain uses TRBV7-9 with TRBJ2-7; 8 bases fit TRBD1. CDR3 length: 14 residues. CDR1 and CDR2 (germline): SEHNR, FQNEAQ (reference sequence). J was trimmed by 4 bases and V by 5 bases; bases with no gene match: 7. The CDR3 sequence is CASSQGQDTYEQYV. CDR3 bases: TGTGCCAGCAGCCAGGGACAGGATACATACGAGCAGTACGTC.

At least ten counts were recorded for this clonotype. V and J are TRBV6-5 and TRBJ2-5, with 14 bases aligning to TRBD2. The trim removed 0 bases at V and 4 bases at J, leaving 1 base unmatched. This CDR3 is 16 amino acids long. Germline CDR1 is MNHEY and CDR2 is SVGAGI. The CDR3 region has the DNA TGTGCCAGCAGTTACTCCGGGACTAGCGGGGGAGAGACCCAGTACTTC. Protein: CASSYSGTSGGETQYF.

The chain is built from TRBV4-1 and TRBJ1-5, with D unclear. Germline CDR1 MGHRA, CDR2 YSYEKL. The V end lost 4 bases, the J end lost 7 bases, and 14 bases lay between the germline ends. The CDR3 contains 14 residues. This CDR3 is CASSPENTVQPQHF. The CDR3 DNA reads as TGCGCCAGCAGCCCCGAGAACACCGTCCAGCCCCAGCATTTT.

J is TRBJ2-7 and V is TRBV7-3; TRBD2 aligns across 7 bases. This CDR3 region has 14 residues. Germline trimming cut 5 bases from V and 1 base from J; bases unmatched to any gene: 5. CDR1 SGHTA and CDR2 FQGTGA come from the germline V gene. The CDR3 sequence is CASSPRRGSYEQYF. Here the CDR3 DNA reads TGTGCCAGCAGCCCTCGGCGGGGGTCCTACGAGCAGTACTTC.

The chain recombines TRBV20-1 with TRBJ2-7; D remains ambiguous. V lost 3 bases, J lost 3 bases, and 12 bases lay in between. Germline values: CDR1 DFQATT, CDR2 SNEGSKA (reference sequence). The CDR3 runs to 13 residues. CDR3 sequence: CSARQLYRYEQYF. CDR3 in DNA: TGCAGTGCTAGGCAGCTTTACCGCTACGAGCAGTACTTC.

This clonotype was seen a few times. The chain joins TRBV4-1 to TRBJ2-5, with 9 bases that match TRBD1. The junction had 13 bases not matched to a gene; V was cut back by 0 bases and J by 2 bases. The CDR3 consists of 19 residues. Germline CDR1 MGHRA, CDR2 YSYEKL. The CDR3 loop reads CASSQDFSGRTGDQETQYF. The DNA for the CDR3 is TGCGCCAGCAGCCAAGATTTTTCGGGCAGGACAGGGGATCAAGAGACCCAGTACTTC.

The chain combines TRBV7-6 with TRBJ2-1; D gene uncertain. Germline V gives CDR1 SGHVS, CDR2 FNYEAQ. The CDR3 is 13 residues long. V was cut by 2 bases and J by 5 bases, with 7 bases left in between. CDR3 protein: CASSLSRNNEQFF. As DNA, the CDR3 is TGTGCCAGCAGCTTATCCCGGAACAATGAGCAGTTCTTC.